Listed here is a single T cell receptor beta chain. Its antigen is unidentified. Other DNA sequences from this sample encode an identical CDR3 as well. This CDR3 has 13 amino acids. Per the germline V gene, CDR1 is GTSNPN and CDR2 is SVGIG (reference sequence). V was pared by 3 bases and J by 0 bases, with 6 bases between. Sorting with CD45RO/CCR7/CD25/CD127/CD95/CD27 yielded naive, central memory, regulatory and stem-like memory CD4+ cells. This record belongs to a study of beta chain features in type 1 diabetes. Study context: Examined across all samples were almost 110 million sorted cells.

Study results and caveats: Among all four CD4+ subsets, Type 1 diabetes patients had TCRB CDR3s that were moderately but significantly shorter.

The authors reverse transcribed all of the isolated RNA, so sequencing captured expressed TCRB transcripts. Sequenced by immunoSEQ multiplex PCR; TCRdb stores in-frame clones only, minus some. The sample has about 200,000 clones; roughly a tenth are singletons. This clonotype originated in a man aged 18 to 30 in good health. This chain joins TRBV30 and TRBJ1-5; D not certain. Sequencing was done on a sample of central memory CD4+ T cells from blood. CDR3 sequence (DNA): TGTGCCTGGAGCCGATATAGCAATCAGCCCCAGCATTTT. Translated, it gives CAWSRYSNQPQHF. The variable domain in full, completed from reference TRBV30 and TRBJ1-5, reads SQTIHQWPATLVQPVGSPLSLECTVEGTSNPNLYWYRQAAGRGLQLLFYSVGIGQISSEVPQNLSASRPQDRQFILSSKKLLLSDSGFYLCAWSRYSNQPQHFGDGTRLSIL.